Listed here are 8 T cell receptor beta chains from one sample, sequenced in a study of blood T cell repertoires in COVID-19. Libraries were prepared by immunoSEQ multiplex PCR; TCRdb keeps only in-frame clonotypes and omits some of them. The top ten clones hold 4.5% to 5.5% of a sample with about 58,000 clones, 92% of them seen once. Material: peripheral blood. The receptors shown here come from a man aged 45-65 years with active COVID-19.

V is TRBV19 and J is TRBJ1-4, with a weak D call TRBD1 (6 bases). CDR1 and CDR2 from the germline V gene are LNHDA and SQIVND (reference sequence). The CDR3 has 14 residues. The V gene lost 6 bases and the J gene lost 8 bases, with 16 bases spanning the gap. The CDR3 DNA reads TGTGCCAGTAGCCCCCGGGACACCAGGGAAAAACTGTTTTTT. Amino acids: CASSPRDTREKLFF.

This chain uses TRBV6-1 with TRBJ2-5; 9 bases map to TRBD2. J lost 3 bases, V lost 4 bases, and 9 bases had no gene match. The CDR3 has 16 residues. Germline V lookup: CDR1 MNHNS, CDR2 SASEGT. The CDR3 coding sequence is TGTGCCAGCAGTGGTACCTTGCTAGCGGGAAAAGAGACCCAGTACTTC. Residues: CASSGTLLAGKETQYF.

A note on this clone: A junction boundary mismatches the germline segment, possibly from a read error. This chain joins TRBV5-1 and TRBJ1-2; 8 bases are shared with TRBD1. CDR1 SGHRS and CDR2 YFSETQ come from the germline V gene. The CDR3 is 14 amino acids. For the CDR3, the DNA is TGCGCCACCAGCCCTACAGGGGGTGTGGGTGGCTACACCTTC. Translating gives CATSPTGGVGGYTF.

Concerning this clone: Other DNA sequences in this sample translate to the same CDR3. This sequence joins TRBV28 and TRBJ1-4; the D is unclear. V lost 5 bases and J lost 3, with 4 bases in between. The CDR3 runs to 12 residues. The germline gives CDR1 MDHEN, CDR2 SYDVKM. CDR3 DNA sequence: TGTGCCAGCAGTCCGTCTAATGAAAAACTGTTTTTT. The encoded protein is CASSPSNEKLFF.

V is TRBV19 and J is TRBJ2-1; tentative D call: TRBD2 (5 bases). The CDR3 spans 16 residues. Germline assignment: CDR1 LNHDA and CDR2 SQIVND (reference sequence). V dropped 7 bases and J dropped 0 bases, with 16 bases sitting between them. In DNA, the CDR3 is TGTGCCAGTACGAAAAGGTCCGGGGACTCCTACAATGAGCAGTTCTTC. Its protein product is CASTKRSGDSYNEQFF.

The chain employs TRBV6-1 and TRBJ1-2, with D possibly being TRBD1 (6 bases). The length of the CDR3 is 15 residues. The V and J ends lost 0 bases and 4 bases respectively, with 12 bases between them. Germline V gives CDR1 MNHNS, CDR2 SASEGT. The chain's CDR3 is CASSEAGGVFYGYTF. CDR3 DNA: TGTGCCAGCAGTGAAGCAGGGGGGGTGTTCTATGGCTACACCTTC.

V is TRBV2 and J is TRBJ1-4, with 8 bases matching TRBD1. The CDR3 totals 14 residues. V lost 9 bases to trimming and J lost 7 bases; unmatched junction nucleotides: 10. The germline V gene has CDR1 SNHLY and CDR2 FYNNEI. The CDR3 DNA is TGTGCCAGTAACTCCAGACAGGGGCGTGAAAAACTGTTTTTT. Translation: CASNSRQGREKLFF.

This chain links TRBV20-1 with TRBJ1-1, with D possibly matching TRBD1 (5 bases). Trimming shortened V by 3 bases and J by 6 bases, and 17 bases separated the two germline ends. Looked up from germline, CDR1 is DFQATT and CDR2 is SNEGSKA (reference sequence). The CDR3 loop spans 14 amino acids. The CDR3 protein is CSASITSGGSEAFF. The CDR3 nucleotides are TGCAGTGCTAGTATAACCTCCGGGGGATCTGAAGCTTTCTTT.